This TCR beta chain came from a study of early T cells in non-severe SARS-CoV-2 infection. Trimming removed 4 bases at V and 2 bases at J, with 18 bases between. In germline, CDR1 is MGHRA, CDR2 YSYEKL. This CDR3 comprises 16 residues. From the 5' RACE reads, TCRdb called clonotypes with MiXCR, one entry per CDR3 protein. The table has some 50,000 distinct CDR3 sequences, around 5.6% seen once. This clonotype has a count of ten or more. The chain combines TRBV4-1 with TRBJ2-7, with D perhaps TRBD2 (6 bases). This clonotype originated in an adult who was a healthcare worker with PCR-confirmed SARS-CoV-2 infection or an uninfected control (not recorded which). The sequencing input was whole blood. This CDR3 reads CASSPLPRGKTYEQYF. The CDR3 DNA reads TGCGCCAGCAGCCCCCTCCCTCGCGGGAAAACCTACGAGCAGTACTTC.